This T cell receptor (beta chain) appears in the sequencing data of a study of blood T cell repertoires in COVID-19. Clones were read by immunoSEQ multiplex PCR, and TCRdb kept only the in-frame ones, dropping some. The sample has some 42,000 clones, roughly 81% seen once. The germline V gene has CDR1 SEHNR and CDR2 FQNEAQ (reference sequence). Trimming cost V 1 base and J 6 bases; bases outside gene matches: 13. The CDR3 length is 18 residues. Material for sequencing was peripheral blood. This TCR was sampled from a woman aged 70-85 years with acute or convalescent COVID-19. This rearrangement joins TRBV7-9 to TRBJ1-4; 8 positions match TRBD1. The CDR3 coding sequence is TGTGCCAGCAGCTTAGGGGGACAGGCCCGAGTGGCGGATGAAAAACTGTTTTTT. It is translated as CASSLGGQARVADEKLFF.